Below, one T cell receptor beta chain is given with its context. Its antigen remains unknown. The entry originates in a study of regulatory T cells in long-lasting Graves disease. Study-wide points: Sample size was small, which may have lowered accuracy.

Germline loops: CDR1 SGHTA, CDR2 FQGTGA. This CDR3 is 14 amino acids long. V lost 5 bases, J lost 8 bases, and 13 bases lay in between. The time point was: newly diagnosed GD, antithyroid drugs for less than 3 months. PBMCs provided the RNA from which the TCR library was made. Relying on iRepertoire HTBI primers and Arm-PCR of CDR3 regions, the team built TCR beta libraries. TCRdb fed the multiplex PCR reads into MiXCR, producing one record per CDR3 protein. The table lists 400,000 to 500,000 distinct CDR3 sequences, about 16% of them singletons. This same sample was also taken into another study, of T cells in Graves' hyperthyroidism and ophthalmopathy. That source reports: A first-round RT-PCR of the TCR CDR3 used the HTBI primer set.

The rearrangement links TRBV7-3 to TRBJ1-6, with a possible D match to TRBD1 (5 bases). This specimen consisted of peripheral blood mononuclear cells (PBMCs), obtained at new diagnosis, from a patient treated with antithyroid drugs. This TCR was recovered from a woman between 18 and 30 years old with Graves disease. Here the CDR3 DNA reads TGTGCCAGCAGCATCGACGGGGGGGATTCACCCCTCCACTTT. Translation: CASSIDGGDSPLHF.